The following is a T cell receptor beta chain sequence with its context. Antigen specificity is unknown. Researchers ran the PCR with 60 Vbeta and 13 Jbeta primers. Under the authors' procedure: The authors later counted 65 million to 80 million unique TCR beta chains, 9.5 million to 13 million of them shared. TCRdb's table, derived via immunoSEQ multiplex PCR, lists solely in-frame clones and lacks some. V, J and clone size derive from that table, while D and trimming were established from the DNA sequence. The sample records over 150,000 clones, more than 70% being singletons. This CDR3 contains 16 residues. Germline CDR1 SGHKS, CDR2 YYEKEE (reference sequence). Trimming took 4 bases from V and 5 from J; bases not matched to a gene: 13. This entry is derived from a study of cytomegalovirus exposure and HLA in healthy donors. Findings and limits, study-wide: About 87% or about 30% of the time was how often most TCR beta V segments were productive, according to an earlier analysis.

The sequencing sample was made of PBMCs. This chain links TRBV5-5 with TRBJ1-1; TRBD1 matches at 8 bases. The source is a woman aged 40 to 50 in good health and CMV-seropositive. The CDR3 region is CASSPGQGRLETEAFF. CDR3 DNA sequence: TGTGCCAGCAGCCCTGGACAGGGTAGATTAGAGACTGAAGCTTTCTTT.